One and the same sample provided the 21 T cell receptor beta chains below, sequenced in a study of T-cell memory formation after mild COVID-19 (dated by TCRdb to the early 2020s). The library was obtained by 5' RACE. The listed sequencing device is Illumina NovaSeq 6000. Starting from the raw public reads, TCRdb applied fastp trimming at Q25, assembled clones with MiXCR and retained in-frame beta chains. Under each unique CDR3 protein, matching rows form one entry showing the most common genes and DNA. This sample lists some 150,000 distinct CDR3 sequences; 6% were detected once. Just over 2% of the sample rests with the top ten. Sample: PBMCs or a T cell subset sorted from them (not recorded which). The receptors were sampled from an adult woman who had mild COVID-19 (a few samples of this study predate the infection). The sample titles of this study are shuffled in the database, so cell type and time point are left out; the donor was told from shared clones.

A word on this clonotype: A much larger clonotype is one base distant, so this may be a read error. The chain joins TRBV4-2 to TRBJ1-4; a weak D match, TRBD1 (5 bases). In germline, CDR1 is LGHNA, CDR2 YNFKEQ. This CDR3 is built from 15 residues. The CDR3 protein is CASSQDRQGGEKLIF. CDR3 nucleotide sequence: TGTGCCAGCAGCCAAGATAGGCAGGGCGGTGAAAAACTGATTTTT.

The V and J genes are TRBV3-1 and TRBJ1-1; D gene uncertain. This CDR3 region has 11 residues. Deletions cut 1 base from V and 6 bases from J, with 3 bases between. Germline assignment: CDR1 LGHDT and CDR2 YNNKEL (reference sequence). CDR3 bases: TGTGCCAGCAGCCAAGCGGCTGAAGCTTTCTTT. Translated: CASSQAAEAFF.

Many counts were recorded for this clonotype. V is TRBV20-1 and J is TRBJ2-5; D remains unclear. Germline V gives CDR1 DFQATT, CDR2 SNEGSKA (reference sequence). Trimming removed 6 bases from V and 7 bases from J, with 18 bases in between. This CDR3 has 13 residues. The CDR3 sequence is CSAEDVGQATQYF. CDR3 DNA: TGCAGTGCCGAAGACGTCGGTCAGGCGACCCAGTACTTC.

The rearrangement joins TRBV3-1 to TRBJ2-1; 10 bases map to TRBD1. This CDR3 contains 15 residues. The germline V gene encodes CDR1 LGHDT and CDR2 YNNKEL (reference sequence). The ends lost 1 base at V and 12 bases at J; junction bases unmatched: 9. Here the CDR3 DNA reads TGTGCCAGCAGCCAAGGGACAGGGGGGTCCTTCGGGCAGTTCTTC. It specifies CASSQGTGGSFGQFF.

Many counts were recorded for this clonotype. This chain uses TRBV5-1 with TRBJ2-7; 7 nucleotides line up with TRBD1. The CDR3 spans 15 residues. CDR1 is SGHRS and CDR2 is YFSETQ in the germline V gene. Trimming removed 4 bases from V and 4 bases from J; junction bases left unmatched: 11. This CDR3 is CASSPQPGQRYEQYF. CDR3 DNA sequence: TGCGCCAGCAGCCCGCAGCCGGGACAGAGGTACGAGCAGTACTTC.

This clonotype has at least ten counts. This chain uses TRBV7-3 with TRBJ2-7; possible D gene TRBD1, 5 bases. This CDR3 has 12 amino acids. Germline V gene sequence: CDR1 SGHTA, CDR2 FQGTGA. Trimming shortened V by 6 bases and J by 5 bases, and 11 bases separated the two germline ends. The CDR3, as DNA: TGTGCCAGCAGAGCCAGGGCCCACGAGCAGTACTTC. It encodes CASRARAHEQYF.

This clonotype was picked up many times. CDR3 in amino acids: CASSLVSTDTQYF. The CDR3 coding sequence is TGTGCCAGCAGTTTAGTCAGCACAGATACGCAGTATTTT. The rearrangement links TRBV12-3 or TRBV12-4 to TRBJ2-3; D is ambiguous. V was cut by 1 base and J by 0 bases, with 2 bases left in between. The CDR3 covers 13 residues.

There are many counts of this clonotype. This CDR3 reads CSASTSPIQGSLSNQPQHF. In DNA form, the CDR3 reads TGCAGTGCTAGCACCTCCCCGATACAGGGAAGTCTTAGCAATCAGCCCCAGCATTTT. The chain recombines TRBV20-1 with TRBJ1-5; D might be TRBD1 (6 bases). The germline V gene has CDR1 DFQATT and CDR2 SNEGSKA (reference sequence). V was trimmed by 3 bases and J by 0 bases, leaving 24 bases between them. The CDR3 is 19 residues long.

This clonotype was seen repeatedly, ten times or more. The chain links TRBV7-6 to TRBJ2-5; 7 bases map to TRBD1. CDR3 length: 16 residues. Trimming removed 3 bases from V and 5 bases from J; junction bases left unmatched: 12. CDR1 and CDR2 from the germline V gene are SGHVS and FNYEAQ. The CDR3 DNA reads TGTGCCAGCAGCTTGATGGGGGACAGTCCCGTGGAGACCCAGTACTTC. It codes for CASSLMGDSPVETQYF.

This clonotype occurred a few times. This chain connects TRBV7-6 to TRBJ1-5; TRBD1 might be the D (5 bases). The CDR3 covers 16 residues. The germline V gene has CDR1 SGHVS and CDR2 FNYEAQ. V shed 4 bases and J shed 1 base, with 14 bases lying between them. The CDR3 sequence is CASSSGPGRSNQPQHF. The CDR3 DNA reads TGTGCCAGCAGCTCAGGGCCGGGAAGGAGCAATCAGCCCCAGCATTTT.

This clonotype was seen at least ten times. The chain has TRBV6-6 and TRBJ2-7; 10 positions agree with TRBD1. Per germline, CDR1 MNHNY and CDR2 SVGAGI (reference sequence). The junction had 18 bases not matched to a gene; V was cut back by 7 bases and J by 9 bases. The CDR3 consists of 16 residues. CDR3 region: CASKPPGGQGKVSQYF. The CDR3 DNA follows: TGTGCCAGCAAGCCACCTGGGGGACAGGGGAAAGTGTCGCAGTACTTC.

This clonotype has at least ten counts. This chain uses TRBV7-9 with TRBJ2-1, with D uncertain. Germline CDR1 SEHNR, CDR2 FQNEAQ (reference sequence). V lost 5 bases to trimming and J lost 5 bases, with 22 bases between them. The CDR3 sequence is 17 residues long. The DNA of the CDR3 is TGTGCCAGCAGCCCCACTGGGCGTGAGATTGGGGACAATGAGCAGTTCTTC. It encodes CASSPTGREIGDNEQFF.

This clonotype was counted ten times or more. The genes are TRBV20-1 and TRBJ2-7; no clear D gene. This CDR3 contains 13 residues. Trimming left V 6 bases short and J 3 bases short, with 15 bases between. Germline V CDR1 and CDR2: DFQATT, SNEGSKA (reference sequence). Here the CDR3 DNA reads TGCAGTGCCGCCTATGGAAGGATCTACGAGCAGTACTTC. It is translated as CSAAYGRIYEQYF.

In its sample, this clonotype was seen a few times. The chain is built from TRBV20-1 and TRBJ1-2, with TRBD1 as a possible D gene (5 bases). V was clipped by 5 bases and J by 5 bases, with 18 bases between them. Germline V gene sequence: CDR1 DFQATT, CDR2 SNEGSKA (reference sequence). This CDR3 has 14 residues. CDR3 DNA: TGCAGTGCTCGACAGAGCGACTCGCCTTATGGCTACACCTTC. It specifies CSARQSDSPYGYTF.

Many counts were recorded for this clonotype. In DNA form, the CDR3 reads TGTGCCACCCAGCCCCCGAATAACTATGGCTACACCTTC. It yields the protein CATQPPNNYGYTF. The rearrangement uses TRBV15 and TRBJ1-2, with D unclear. Germline-derived CDR1 and CDR2 are LNHNV and YYDKDF (reference sequence). V was pared by 8 bases and J by 1 base, with 11 bases between. The CDR3 totals 13 residues. Supplemented by reference TRBV15 and TRBJ1-2, the full variable domain reads DAMVIQNPRYQVTQFGKPVTLSCSQTLNHNVMYWYQQKSSQAPKLLFHYYDKDFNNEADTPDNFQSRRPNTSFCFLDIRSPGLGDTAMYLCATQPPNNYGYTFGSGTRLTVV.

The gene calls are TRBV5-1 and TRBJ2-5; D may be TRBD1 or TRBD2 (5 bases each). The germline CDR1 and CDR2 sequences are SGHRS and YFSETQ. This CDR3 comprises 15 residues. Between the trimmed V and J ends, which lost 4 bases and 1 base, there was a span of 14 bases. CDR3 DNA sequence: TGCGCCAGCAGCCATAGCCCAGGGACCCAAGAGACCCAGTACTTC. Amino acids: CASSHSPGTQETQYF.

This clonotype has just a few counts. CDR3 bases: TGCAGTGCTAAACACCGGGACAGGGGTCACGAGCAGTACTTC. Translating gives CSAKHRDRGHEQYF. The chain couples TRBV20-1 to TRBJ2-7; 10 bases agree with TRBD1. In germline, CDR1 is DFQATT, CDR2 SNEGSKA (reference sequence). The CDR3 loop spans 14 amino acids. V was pared by 4 bases and J by 5 bases, with 8 bases of the junction left unmatched.

Details on this clonotype: A much larger clone sits a single nucleotide away, making a read error possible. The chain uses TRBV5-1 and TRBJ2-1; 14 nucleotides match TRBD2. CDR3 length equals 16 residues. In germline, CDR1 is SGHRS, CDR2 YFSETQ. The CDR3 nucleotides are TGCGCCAGCAGCTCCACCGGGACTAGCGGGGGCGATGAGCAGTTATTC. Protein product: CASSSTGTSGGDEQLF.

This clonotype was seen more than once but under ten times. The chain combines TRBV30 with TRBJ1-5; tentatively, D is TRBD1 (6 bases). This CDR3 is 15 amino acids long. Trimming shortened V by 2 bases and J by 7 bases, and 18 bases separated the two germline ends. Germline V lookup: CDR1 GTSNPN, CDR2 SVGIG (reference sequence). The CDR3 DNA reads TGTGCCTGGAGTCCGGCGGGGGGGCGAGGGCAGCCCCAGCATTTT. This encodes CAWSPAGGRGQPQHF.

The table lists this clonotype with a few counts. The chain combines TRBV3-1 with TRBJ2-3; 11 bases are a match to TRBD2. This CDR3 has 15 residues. The germline gives CDR1 LGHDT, CDR2 YNNKEL (reference sequence). After removal of 5 bases from V and 2 bases from J, the junction contained 3 bases not matched to a gene. The CDR3 is CASSVLAGATDTQYF. DNA for the CDR3: TGTGCCAGCAGCGTACTAGCGGGAGCCACAGATACGCAGTATTTT.

This chain connects TRBV27 to TRBJ2-1; 9 bases are a match to TRBD2. The V segment lost 6 bases and the J segment 0 bases; nucleotides outside the gene matches: 12. Germline assignment: CDR1 MNHEY and CDR2 SMNVEV (reference sequence). The CDR3 extends over 18 amino acids. CDR3 nucleotides: TGTGCCAGCAGGAAAGGAGGTAGCGGGAGATACTCCTACAATGAGCAGTTCTTC. Translation: CASRKGGSGRYSYNEQFF.